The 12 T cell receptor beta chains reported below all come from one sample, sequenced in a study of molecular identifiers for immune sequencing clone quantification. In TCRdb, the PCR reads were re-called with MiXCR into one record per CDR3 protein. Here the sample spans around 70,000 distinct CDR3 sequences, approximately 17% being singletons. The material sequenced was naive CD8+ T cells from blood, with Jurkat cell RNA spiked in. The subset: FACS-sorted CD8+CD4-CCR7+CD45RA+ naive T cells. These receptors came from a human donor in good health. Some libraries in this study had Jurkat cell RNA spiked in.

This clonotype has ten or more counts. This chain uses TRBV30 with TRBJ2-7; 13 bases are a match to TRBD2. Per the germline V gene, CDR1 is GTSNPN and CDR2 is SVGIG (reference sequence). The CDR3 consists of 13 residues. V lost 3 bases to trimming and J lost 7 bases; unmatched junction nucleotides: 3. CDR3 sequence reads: CAWSGLAGEEQYF. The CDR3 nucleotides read TGTGCCTGGAGCGGACTAGCGGGAGAGGAGCAGTACTTC.

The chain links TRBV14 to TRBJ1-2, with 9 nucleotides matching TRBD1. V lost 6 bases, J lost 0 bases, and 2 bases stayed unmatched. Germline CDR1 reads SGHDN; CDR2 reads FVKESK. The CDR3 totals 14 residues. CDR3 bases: TGTGCCAGCAGTCGACAGGGGGCTAACTATGGCTACACCTTC. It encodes CASSRQGANYGYTF.

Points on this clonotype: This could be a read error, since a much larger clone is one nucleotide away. The CDR3 coding sequence is TGTGCCAGCATCCCAGGGGAGACAGACGACACTGGAGCTTTCTTT. Amino acids: CASIPGETDDTGAFF. The chain employs TRBV21-1 and TRBJ1-1; no check of the table's D call, TRBD1, against the DNA was made. TRBV21-1 is flagged as a pseudogene. There are 15 residues in the CDR3.

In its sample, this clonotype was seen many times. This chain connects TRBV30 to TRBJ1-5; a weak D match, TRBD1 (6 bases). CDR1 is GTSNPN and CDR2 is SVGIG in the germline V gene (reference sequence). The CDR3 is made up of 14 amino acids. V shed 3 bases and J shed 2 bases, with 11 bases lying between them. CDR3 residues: CAWSAGVGNQPQHF. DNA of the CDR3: TGTGCCTGGAGCGCAGGGGTTGGCAATCAGCCCCAGCATTTT.

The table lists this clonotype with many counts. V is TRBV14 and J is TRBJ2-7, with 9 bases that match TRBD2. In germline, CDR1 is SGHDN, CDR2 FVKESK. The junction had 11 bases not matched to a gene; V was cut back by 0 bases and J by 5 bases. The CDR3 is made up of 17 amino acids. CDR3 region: CASSQEGGSGSSHEQYF. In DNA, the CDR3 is TGTGCCAGCAGCCAAGAAGGGGGTAGCGGGAGTTCCCACGAGCAGTACTTC.

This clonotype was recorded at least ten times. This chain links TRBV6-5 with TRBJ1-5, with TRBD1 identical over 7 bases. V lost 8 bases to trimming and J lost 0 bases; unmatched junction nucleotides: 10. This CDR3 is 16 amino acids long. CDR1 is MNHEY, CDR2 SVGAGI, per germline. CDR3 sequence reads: CASSHRDRPSNQPQHF. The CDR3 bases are TGTGCCAGCTCACACAGGGACAGACCTAGCAATCAGCCCCAGCATTTT.

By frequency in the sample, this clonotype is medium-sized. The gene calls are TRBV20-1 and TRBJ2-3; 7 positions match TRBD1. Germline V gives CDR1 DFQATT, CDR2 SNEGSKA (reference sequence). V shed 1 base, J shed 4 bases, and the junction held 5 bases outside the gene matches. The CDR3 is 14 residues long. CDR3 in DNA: TGCAGTGCTAGAGCCTATACAGGGGCAGATACGCAGTATTTT. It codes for CSARAYTGADTQYF.

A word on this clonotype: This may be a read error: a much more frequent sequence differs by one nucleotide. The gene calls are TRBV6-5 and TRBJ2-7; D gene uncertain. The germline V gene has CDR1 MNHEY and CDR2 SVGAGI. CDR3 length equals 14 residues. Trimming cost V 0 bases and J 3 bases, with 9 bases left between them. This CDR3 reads CASSYSRSDYEQYF. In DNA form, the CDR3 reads TGTGCCAGCAGTTACTCCAGGTCGGACTACGAGCAGTACTTC.

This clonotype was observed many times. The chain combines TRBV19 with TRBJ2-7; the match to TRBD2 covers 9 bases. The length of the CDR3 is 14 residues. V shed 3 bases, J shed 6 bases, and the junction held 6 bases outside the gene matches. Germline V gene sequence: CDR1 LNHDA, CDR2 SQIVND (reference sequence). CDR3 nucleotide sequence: TGTGCCAGTAGTATTGTAGCGGGAGCCATCGAGCAGTACTTC. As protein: CASSIVAGAIEQYF.

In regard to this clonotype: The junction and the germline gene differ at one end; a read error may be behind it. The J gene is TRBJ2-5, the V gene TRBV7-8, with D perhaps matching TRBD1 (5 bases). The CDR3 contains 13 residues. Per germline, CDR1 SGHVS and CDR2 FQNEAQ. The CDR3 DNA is TGTGCCAGCAGCACCAACGGACAAGGGACCCAGTACTTC. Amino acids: CASSTNGQGTQYF.

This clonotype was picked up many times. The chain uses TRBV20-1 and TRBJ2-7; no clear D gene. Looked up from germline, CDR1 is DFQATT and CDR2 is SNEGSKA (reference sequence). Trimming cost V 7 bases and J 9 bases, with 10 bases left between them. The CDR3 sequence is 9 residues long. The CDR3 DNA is TGCAGTGGGTCGGGTGGGCAGTACTTC. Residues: CSGSGGQYF.

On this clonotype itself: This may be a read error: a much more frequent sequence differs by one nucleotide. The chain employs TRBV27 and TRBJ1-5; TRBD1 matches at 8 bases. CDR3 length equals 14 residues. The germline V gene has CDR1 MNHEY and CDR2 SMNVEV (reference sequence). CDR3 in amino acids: CASSKQGGNQPRHF. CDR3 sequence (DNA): TGTGCCAGCAGTAAACAGGGGGGGAATCAGCCCCGGCATTTT.